The 9 T cell receptor gamma chains reported below all come from one sample, sequenced in a study of γδ T cells in repeated Plasmodium falciparum infection (dated by TCRdb to the early 2020s). For bulk TCR repertoire analysis, Vgamma9/Vdelta2+ and Vdelta2-negative gammadelta T cell populations were isolated by flow sorting from peripheral blood mononuclear cells. The method behind the library was multiplex PCR. Sequencing took place on an Illumina MiSeq. Clones were re-identified by TCRdb from the public reads with CATT, and rows with the same DNA were merged. The sample table records approximately 28,000 gamma-chain clones; 2.5% to 3.5% of these occur just once. Of the sample, about 30% is held by the ten largest clones. Sequencing used gamma-delta T cells from blood. These receptors were collected from a pool of human donors (malaria-infected and uninfected, not separated).

This clone was seen a few times. TCRdb's listed protein matches a much larger clone and diverges from this DNA's translation at residue 10, likely through a read error; the protein shown comes from the DNA. The rearrangement links TRGV9 to TRGJP. TCRdb gives no J gene; it was assigned here by matching the DNA to germline. This CDR3 contains 17 residues. The germline CDR1 and CDR2 sequences are GITISATS and ISYDGTV (reference sequence). CDR3 loop: CALWESPQESGKKIKVF. CDR3 sequence (DNA): TGTGCCTTGTGGGAGTCCCCCCAAGAGTCGGGCAAAAAAATCAAGGTATTT.

The chain links TRGV8 to TRGJ1 or TRGJ2. TCRdb supplies no J gene; here it was assigned by aligning the nucleotide sequence to germline. The CDR3 extends over 14 amino acids. Per germline, CDR1 VENAVY and CDR2 YDSYNSRV. The V segment lost 1 base and the J segment 7 bases; nucleotides outside the gene matches: 10. The CDR3 bases are TGTGCCACCTGGGATAGCTCAAGGGAGTATAAGAAACTCTTT. Amino acids: CATWDSSREYKKLF.

This clone was seen many times. The chain links TRGV8 to TRGJ1 or TRGJ2. Losses at the gene ends were 4 bases for V and 4 bases for J; bases not matched to a gene: 7. The length of the CDR3 is 13 residues. Germline-derived CDR1 and CDR2 are VENAVY and YDSYNSRV. Written as DNA, the CDR3 is TGTGCCACCTGGGACTCCCCCTATTATAAGAAACTCTTT. Its translation: CATWDSPYYKKLF.

In this sample, this clone turned up many times. TCRdb pairs this DNA with a much larger clone's protein that differs at residue 3, likely a read error; the protein shown was translated from the DNA. The chain carries TRGV9 and TRGJ1 or TRGJ2. The CDR3 is 13 residues long. Per germline, CDR1 GITISATS and CDR2 ISYDGTV (reference sequence). The CDR3 here is CASWVVNYYKKLF. CDR3 coding DNA: TGTGCCTCGTGGGTGGTGAATTATTATAAGAAACTCTTT.

This clone came up many times. TCRdb pairs this DNA with a much larger clone's protein that differs at residue 6, likely a read error; the protein shown was translated from the DNA. Other DNA sequences within the sample encode an identical CDR3. The V gene is TRGV9, the J gene TRGJ1 or TRGJ2. The J gene comes from matching the DNA to germline here; TCRdb lacks it. Germline assignment: CDR1 GITISATS and CDR2 ISYDGTV (reference sequence). This CDR3 is built from 9 residues. The CDR3 DNA sequence: TGTGCCTTGTATTATAGGAAACTCTTT. It is translated as CALYYRKLF.

This clone appeared many times. The protein TCRdb lists belongs to a much larger clone and differs from this DNA's translation at residue 5, which points to a read error; the protein shown is made from the DNA. The gene calls are TRGV3 and TRGJP2. No J gene was available from TCRdb, and it was assigned here by a germline match of the DNA. There are 15 residues in the CDR3. CDR1 is VTNTFY and CDR2 is YDVSTARD in the germline V gene (reference sequence). This CDR3 is CATWGRQGSDWIKTF. The CDR3 DNA is TGTGCCACCTGGGGCAGGCAGGGTAGTGATTGGATCAAGACGTTT.

This clone was seen at least ten times. A read error likely explains why the TCRdb protein, taken from a much larger clone, differs from this DNA's translation at residue 2; the protein shown is translated from the DNA. The rearrangement links TRGV5 to TRGJ1 or TRGJ2. Germline V gene sequence: CDR1 VINAFY, CDR2 YDVSNSKD. The CDR3 has 13 residues. Here the CDR3 DNA reads TGTACCACCTGGGACGGCAAAGATTATAAGAAACTCTTT. This codes for CTTWDGKDYKKLF.

The sample holds many counts of this clone. This same CDR3 is encoded by further DNA sequences in the sample. This chain uses TRGV4 with TRGJ1 or TRGJ2. Trimming cost V 0 bases and J 4 bases; bases outside gene matches: 3. This CDR3 is 13 amino acids long. The germline gives CDR1 EGSTGY, CDR2 YDSYTSSV. The CDR3 spells CATWDGPYYKKLF. Here the CDR3 DNA reads TGTGCCACCTGGGATGGGCCGTATTATAAGAAACTCTTT.

This clone was seen only a few times. The protein held in TCRdb is that of a much larger clone and does not match this DNA's translation at residue 4, likely because of a read error; the protein shown is translated from the DNA. Within the sample, other DNA sequences also encode this same CDR3. The chain is built from TRGV9 and TRGJ1 or TRGJ2. The J gene is not listed in TCRdb, so it was assigned here from a DNA match to germline. The V and J ends lost 7 bases and 4 bases, in that order; junction bases with no gene match: 10. Germline CDR1 and CDR2: GITISATS and ISYDGTV (reference sequence). This CDR3 contains 13 residues. CDR3 DNA: TGTGCCTTGTGTGAGTATCGCTATTATAAGAAACTCTTT. Encoded protein: CALCEYRYYKKLF.